The 23 T cell receptor beta chains below all came from one sample that was sequenced in a study of graft-versus-host responses after intestinal transplantation. No antigen has been assigned to these receptors. Method: immunoSEQ multiplex PCR; TCRdb's copy keeps in-frame clones and lacks some. The data contain 39,000 or so clones, 93% of them singletons. The sequenced sample was unstimulated CD8+ T cells sorted from spleen or lymph node cells, obtained before transplant. Receptors were obtained from a human donor who was the organ donor for an intestinal transplant.

The chain is built from TRBV28 and TRBJ2-7; weak D call: TRBD2 (6 bases). CDR3 length: 15 amino acids. Germline CDR1 MDHEN, CDR2 SYDVKM. V lost 2 bases, J lost 0 bases, and 11 bases lay in between. As DNA, the CDR3 is TGTGCCAGCAGTTTAAGGGACTTAAGCTCCTACGAGCAGTACTTC. It codes for CASSLRDLSSYEQYF.

V and J are TRBV10-3 and TRBJ1-2, with 7 bases identical to TRBD1. V shed 7 bases, J shed 8 bases, and the junction held 7 bases outside the gene matches. This CDR3 has 12 residues. CDR1 and CDR2 (germline): ENHRY, SYGVKD. CDR3 residues: CAINPGGGGYTF. CDR3 coding DNA: TGTGCCATCAACCCAGGGGGAGGGGGCTACACCTTC.

V gene TRBV5-1 combines with J gene TRBJ1-2; TRBD1 is a possible D gene (6 bases). V was cut by 1 base and J by 3 bases, with 13 bases left in between. Germline CDR1 is SGHRS and CDR2 is YFSETQ. The CDR3 is 15 residues long. The CDR3 coding sequence is TGCGCCAGCAGCTTGTATCTGGGGGCCGACTATGGCTACACCTTC. Protein: CASSLYLGADYGYTF. The full variable domain, with the rest looked up from reference TRBV5-1 and TRBJ1-2, is KAGVTQTPRYLIKTRGQQVTLSCSPISGHRSVSWYQQTPGQGLQFLFEYFSETQRNKGNFPGRFSGRQFSNSRSEMNVSTLELGDSALYLCASSLYLGADYGYTFGSGTRLTVV.

The chain employs TRBV11-2 and TRBJ1-2; D gene unclear. V lost 5 bases, J lost 2 bases, and 12 bases lay in between. The CDR3 consists of 14 residues. Germline V gene sequence: CDR1 SGHAT, CDR2 FQNNGV. This CDR3 is CASSQEFPNYGYTF. CDR3 sequence (DNA): TGTGCCAGCAGCCAAGAGTTCCCCAACTATGGCTACACCTTC.

The rearrangement joins TRBV4-3 to TRBJ1-5, with no clear D. Per the germline V gene, CDR1 is LGHNA and CDR2 is YSLEER. The CDR3 has 14 residues. V was clipped by 1 base and J by 0 bases, with 4 bases between them. The CDR3 spells CASSQGYSNQPQHF. As DNA, the CDR3 is TGCGCCAGCAGCCAAGGTTATAGCAATCAGCCCCAGCATTTT.

V usage is TRBV2 and J usage is TRBJ2-1; 7 bases match TRBD1. The J segment lost 7 bases and the V segment lost 9 bases, leaving 6 bases of the junction unmatched. The CDR3 runs to 12 residues. CDR1 is SNHLY and CDR2 is FYNNEI in the germline V gene. The CDR3: CARRTGRNEQFF. DNA for the CDR3: TGTGCCAGAAGGACAGGAAGAAATGAGCAGTTCTTC.

The rearrangement links TRBV10-2 to TRBJ1-1; D gene unclear. The germline V and J ends were trimmed by 4 bases and 3 bases, with 12 bases remaining between them. The length of the CDR3 is 14 residues. Germline-derived CDR1 and CDR2 are WSHSY and SAAADI. CDR3 nucleotide sequence: TGCGCCAGCAGTGGGGCAGCCGGGGACACTGAAGCTTTCTTT. Residues: CASSGAAGDTEAFF.

This chain joins TRBV27 and TRBJ2-1, with D tentatively TRBD2 (6 bases). CDR3 length: 14 residues. V lost 1 base and J lost 7, with 11 bases in between. Germline CDR1 and CDR2: MNHEY and SMNVEV (reference sequence). DNA of the CDR3: TGTGCCAGCAGTTTATTCCTAGCGAGAAATGAGCAGTTCTTC. Encoded protein: CASSLFLARNEQFF.

The chain recombines TRBV5-1 with TRBJ2-7, with TRBD2 matching over 11 bases. Germline assignment: CDR1 SGHRS and CDR2 YFSETQ. The V gene end was trimmed by 4 bases and the J gene end by 3 bases; junction bases not matched to a gene: 6. The CDR3 is made up of 15 amino acids. CDR3 in amino acids: CASSHASGRFYEQYF. CDR3 sequence (DNA): TGCGCCAGCAGCCACGCTAGCGGGAGGTTCTACGAGCAGTACTTC.

The J gene is TRBJ2-7, the V gene TRBV14, with 9 bases that match TRBD2. Trimming at V came to 0 bases and at J to 3 bases, leaving 3 bases not matched to a gene. Germline CDR1 reads SGHDN; CDR2 reads FVKESK. The CDR3 consists of 15 residues. CDR3 amino acids: CASSQDNSGSYEQYF. CDR3 nucleotide sequence: TGTGCCAGCAGCCAAGATAATAGCGGGAGCTACGAGCAGTACTTC.

This clone was seen just once. This rearrangement joins TRBV14 to TRBJ2-7, with 13 nucleotides matching TRBD2. CDR3 length: 15 residues. V shed 3 bases, J shed 3 bases, and the junction held 2 bases outside the gene matches. Per the germline V gene, CDR1 is SGHDN and CDR2 is FVKESK. The CDR3 loop reads CASSHGTSGNYEQYF. CDR3 nucleotides: TGTGCCAGCAGCCATGGGACTAGCGGGAACTACGAGCAGTACTTC.

CDR3 residues: CASSMTHTSNQPQHF. CDR3 in DNA: TGTGCCAGTAGTATGACGCATACGAGCAATCAGCCCCAGCATTTT. The chain employs TRBV19 and TRBJ1-5; D is ambiguous. Per the germline V gene, CDR1 is LNHDA and CDR2 is SQIVND (reference sequence). CDR3 size: 15 residues. Between the trimmed V and J ends, which lost 3 bases and 1 base, there was a span of 10 bases.

The chain carries TRBV4-1 and TRBJ2-6; tentatively, D is TRBD1 (5 bases). Looked up from germline, CDR1 is MGHRA and CDR2 is YSYEKL. The CDR3 runs to 16 residues. The V and J ends lost 0 bases and 5 bases respectively, with 11 bases between them. The CDR3 sequence: CASSQDPTGWANVLTF. In DNA form, the CDR3 reads TGCGCCAGCAGCCAAGATCCAACAGGTTGGGCCAACGTCCTGACTTTC.

The rearrangement uses TRBV10-3 and TRBJ2-1; 7 nucleotides line up with TRBD2. The CDR3 consists of 15 residues. Germline CDR1 is ENHRY and CDR2 is SYGVKD. V trimming: 10 bases; J trimming: 8 bases; junction bases outside the gene matches: 17. This CDR3 is CATSGLVWGWDEQFF. CDR3 DNA sequence: TGTGCCACTTCTGGACTAGTTTGGGGTTGGGATGAGCAGTTCTTC.

V is TRBV4-2 and J is TRBJ1-3; D not certain. Trimming pared 5 bases from V and 0 bases from J, leaving 14 bases between. Germline V lookup: CDR1 LGHNA, CDR2 YNFKEQ. This CDR3 has 16 residues. The CDR3 bases are TGTGCCAGCAGCACTTGGACGGGAGCCTCTGGAAACACCATATATTTT. Amino acids: CASSTWTGASGNTIYF.

The chain has TRBV28 and TRBJ2-7; 7 bases are a match to TRBD2. CDR3 size: 16 residues. With V trimmed by 5 bases and J by 9 bases, 19 bases remained unmatched. In germline, CDR1 is MDHEN, CDR2 SYDVKM. CDR3 protein: CASSHTGRGQSLGQYF. The CDR3 nucleotides read TGTGCCAGCAGTCATACGGGGAGGGGCCAATCGTTAGGGCAGTACTTC.

This chain joins TRBV5-1 and TRBJ2-1, with 8 bases aligning to TRBD2. The CDR3 spans 14 residues. The V segment lost 4 bases and the J segment 8 bases; nucleotides outside the gene matches: 8. The V gene's germline CDR1 is SGHRS and CDR2 YFSETQ. Written as DNA, the CDR3 is TGCGCCAGCAGCACCGGGACTAGAATCCATGAGCAGTTCTTC. Its translation is CASSTGTRIHEQFF.

The chain has TRBV2 and TRBJ2-7; D not certain. The V gene lost 7 bases and the J gene lost 9 bases, with 19 bases spanning the gap. CDR1 SNHLY and CDR2 FYNNEI come from the germline V gene. The CDR3 sequence is 13 residues long. CDR3 DNA sequence: TGTGCCAGCACCGCGACTTTGTTCCGTGGGCAGTACTTC. This gives the protein CASTATLFRGQYF.

The chain's CDR3 is CASSHNAASGAYEQYF. As DNA, the CDR3 is TGTGCCAGCAGCCACAATGCGGCTAGCGGGGCCTACGAGCAGTACTTC. The rearrangement joins TRBV5-5 to TRBJ2-7, with TRBD2 matching over 9 bases. The CDR3 totals 16 residues. V was pared by 4 bases and J by 2 bases, with 10 bases of the junction left unmatched. Germline V lookup: CDR1 SGHKS, CDR2 YYEKEE (reference sequence). Full variable domain (rest looked up from reference TRBV5-5 and TRBJ2-7): DAGVTQSPTHLIKTRGQQVTLRCSPISGHKSVSWYQQVLGQGPQFIFQYYEKEERGRGNFPDRFSARQFPNYSSELNVNALLLGDSALYLCASSHNAASGAYEQYFGPGTRLTVT.

The genes are TRBV13 and TRBJ1-1; no definite D call. CDR3 length equals 16 residues. Germline loops: CDR1 PRHDT, CDR2 FYEKMQ (reference sequence). V was pared by 4 bases and J by 1 base, with 16 bases between. In nucleotides, the CDR3 is TGTGCCAGCAGCTCGTTATGGCAAGGAGCGAACACTGAAGCTTTCTTT. This sequence encodes CASSSLWQGANTEAFF.

A remark on this clone: A much larger clone lies a single base off, so this may be a read error. The V and J genes are TRBV27 and TRBJ2-7; D gene uncertain. Germline V gene lookup returns CDR1 MNHEY and CDR2 SMNVEV (reference sequence). There are 12 residues in the CDR3. V was trimmed by 4 bases and J by 0 bases, leaving 4 bases between them. For the CDR3, the DNA is TGTGCCAGCAGTTCCCGCTCCTACGAGCAGTACTTC. It codes for CASSSRSYEQYF.

This clone was observed a few times. The identical CDR3 is also encoded by other nucleotide sequences in the sample. The gene calls are TRBV5-1 and TRBJ2-1, with 14 bases matching TRBD2. The V segment lost 4 bases and the J segment 6 bases; nucleotides outside the gene matches: 3. The germline CDR1 and CDR2 sequences are SGHRS and YFSETQ. The CDR3 runs 15 residues. The CDR3 loop is CASSLGTSGSNEQFF. Written as DNA, the CDR3 is TGCGCCAGCAGCCTCGGGACTAGCGGGAGCAATGAGCAGTTCTTC.

This chain joins TRBV7-9 and TRBJ2-7; TRBD2 might be the D (6 bases). The CDR3 has 15 amino acids. Deletions cut 2 bases from V and 4 bases from J, with 15 bases between. Germline V gene data show CDR1 as SEHNR and CDR2 as FQNEAQ (reference sequence). The CDR3: CASSLSTRDVYEQYF. Written as DNA, the CDR3 is TGTGCCAGCAGCTTAAGTACGCGGGATGTGTACGAGCAGTACTTC.